These 16 T cell receptor beta chains share one sample of origin, sequenced in a study of OX40 agonist ivuxolimab in advanced cancers. Assay used: immunoSEQ multiplex PCR; TCRdb lists only in-frame clones, some missing. The sample shows roughly 77,000 clones, roughly 92% of them seen only once. The source was CD4+ or CD8+ T cells sorted from blood, collected in a trial of the OX40 agonist ivuxolimab. The origin of the receptors is an adult with an advanced solid tumor such as melanoma, head and neck, liver or kidney cancer.

The V gene is TRBV19, the J gene TRBJ2-1; 12 bases align to TRBD2. The CDR3 totals 16 residues. Trimming took 7 bases from V and 8 from J; bases not matched to a gene: 12. CDR1 is LNHDA, CDR2 SQIVND, per germline (reference sequence). CDR3 amino acids: CASTQRLAGVGDEQFF. The CDR3 nucleotides read TGTGCCAGTACTCAGAGACTAGCGGGAGTTGGGGATGAGCAGTTCTTC.

This chain links TRBV2 with TRBJ2-3; 10 bases agree with TRBD1. The CDR3 runs 14 residues. V lost 7 bases to trimming and J lost 4 bases; unmatched junction nucleotides: 5. Germline CDR1 SNHLY, CDR2 FYNNEI. The CDR3 here is CASKQGQGPDTQYF. CDR3 nucleotides: TGTGCCAGCAAACAGGGACAGGGGCCAGATACGCAGTATTTT.

The V and J genes are TRBV5-1 and TRBJ2-7; tentatively, D is TRBD1 (5 bases). The CDR3 totals 14 residues. The germline CDR1 and CDR2 sequences are SGHRS and YFSETQ. The V and J ends lost 0 bases and 3 bases respectively, with 10 bases between them. For the CDR3, the DNA is TGCGCCAGCAGCTTGGTAGGGGCAAGCTACGAGCAGTACTTC. It is translated as CASSLVGASYEQYF.

The rearrangement joins TRBV9 to TRBJ1-1; no clear D. The CDR3 totals 15 residues. V was trimmed by 0 bases and J by 5 bases, leaving 14 bases between them. The V gene's germline CDR1 is SGDLS and CDR2 YYNGEE. CDR3 protein: CASSVDHAPETEAFF. For the CDR3, the DNA is TGTGCCAGCAGCGTAGATCACGCCCCAGAGACTGAAGCTTTCTTT.

This chain connects TRBV7-8 to TRBJ2-2; possible D gene TRBD1, 6 bases. This CDR3 is built from 14 residues. The ends were cut back, 1 base at V and 4 bases at J, with 7 bases in the middle. Germline V gene lookup returns CDR1 SGHVS and CDR2 FQNEAQ. The CDR3 loop is CASSLDRVTGELFF. CDR3 DNA sequence: TGTGCCAGCAGCTTAGACAGGGTCACCGGGGAGCTGTTTTTT.

The chain recombines TRBV9 with TRBJ2-5, with D unresolved. Between the trimmed V and J ends, which lost 2 bases and 4 bases, there was a span of 12 bases. The V gene's germline CDR1 is SGDLS and CDR2 YYNGEE. This CDR3 has 14 amino acids. The chain's CDR3 is CASSVSHFSETQYF. CDR3 DNA: TGTGCCAGCAGCGTTTCCCATTTTTCAGAGACCCAGTACTTC.

V usage is TRBV6-6 and J usage is TRBJ2-1; 12 nucleotides align to TRBD2. Germline CDR1 and CDR2: MNHNY and SVGAGI (reference sequence). This CDR3 has 16 amino acids. The V and J ends lost 6 bases and 10 bases, in that order; junction bases with no gene match: 13. The CDR3 protein is CASSPGLAGILGEQFF. The DNA of the CDR3 is TGTGCCAGCAGCCCCGGACTAGCGGGGATCCTAGGGGAGCAGTTCTTC.

As DNA, the CDR3 is TGTGCCAGCTCCCTGACTCTTGAGGGGGTCTACAATGAGCAGTTCTTC. It specifies CASSLTLEGVYNEQFF. The chain couples TRBV18 to TRBJ2-1; a weak D match, TRBD1 (6 bases). Germline V gives CDR1 KGHSH, CDR2 LQKENI. The length of the CDR3 is 16 residues. The V gene lost 6 bases and the J gene lost 3 bases, with 18 bases spanning the gap.

The chain employs TRBV2 and TRBJ2-5, with D tentatively TRBD2 (6 bases). The germline V gene has CDR1 SNHLY and CDR2 FYNNEI. This CDR3 spans 16 amino acids. Trimming removed 2 bases from V and 4 bases from J, with 17 bases in between. CDR3 residues: CASSETRVLEGETQYF. DNA of the CDR3: TGTGCCAGCAGTGAAACAAGGGTATTGGAGGGAGAGACCCAGTACTTC.

V usage is TRBV29-1 and J usage is TRBJ1-1; D remains ambiguous. Deletions cut 5 bases from V and 0 bases from J, with 7 bases between. CDR1 and CDR2 (germline): SQVTM, ANQGSEA. The CDR3 runs 12 residues. CDR3 region: CSVQDLNTEAFF. CDR3 DNA: TGCAGCGTTCAGGACCTGAACACTGAAGCTTTCTTT.

The CDR3 DNA follows: TGTGCCAGCAGTGTAGGGTTGGCGAACACCGGGGAGCTGTTTTTT. Translation gives CASSVGLANTGELFF. The chain couples TRBV6-1 to TRBJ2-2; the D is unclear. Trimming shortened V by 4 bases and J by 0 bases, and 9 bases separated the two germline ends. The CDR3 consists of 15 residues. Germline V gene sequence: CDR1 MNHNS, CDR2 SASEGT.

The CDR3 sequence: CASSFPATHNEKLFF. DNA of the CDR3: TGTGCCAGCAGCTTTCCCGCGACCCATAATGAAAAACTGTTTTTT. The J gene is TRBJ1-4, the V gene TRBV7-9; D is uncertain. The germline V gene has CDR1 SEHNR and CDR2 FQNEAQ (reference sequence). V gave up 3 bases and J gave up 4 bases, with 12 bases separating them. The CDR3 is 15 residues long.

This rearrangement joins TRBV20-1 to TRBJ1-2; D gene ambiguous. Germline values: CDR1 DFQATT, CDR2 SNEGSKA (reference sequence). This CDR3 has 11 amino acids. Trimming removed 0 bases at V and 12 bases at J, with 11 bases between. As DNA, the CDR3 is TGCAGTGCTAGAGACCCTCCAAAGGACACCTTC. Translation: CSARDPPKDTF.

The J gene is TRBJ2-2, the V gene TRBV2, with 8 bases matching TRBD2. Per the germline V gene, CDR1 is SNHLY and CDR2 is FYNNEI. V lost 3 bases, J lost 1 base, and 13 bases stayed unmatched. This CDR3 comprises 19 residues. CDR3 loop: CASSDRTSRSRMNTGELFF. In DNA form, the CDR3 reads TGTGCCAGCAGTGACAGGACTAGCCGATCAAGAATGAACACCGGGGAGCTGTTTTTT.

The chain carries TRBV10-3 and TRBJ1-1, with TRBD1 matching 7 bases. From germline, CDR1 is ENHRY and CDR2 SYGVKD. V was clipped by 0 bases and J by 2 bases; unmatched bases: 9. The CDR3 runs 17 residues. In nucleotides, the CDR3 is TGTGCCATCAGTGAGTCCCTATCAGGACAGGCCAACACTGAAGCTTTCTTT. Translating gives CAISESLSGQANTEAFF.

J is TRBJ2-7 and V is TRBV30; D uncertain. V was clipped by 3 bases and J by 3 bases, with 12 bases between them. CDR1 and CDR2 (germline): GTSNPN, SVGIG (reference sequence). This CDR3 contains 13 residues. Here the CDR3 reads CAWSPGRFYEQYF. The CDR3 DNA follows: TGTGCCTGGAGCCCTGGACGGTTCTACGAGCAGTACTTC.